These 20 T cell receptor beta chains originate from one sample sequenced in a study of PD-L1 blockade in urothelial cancer (dated by TCRdb to the late 2010s). The method was the immunoSEQ multiplex PCR assay. In its TCRdb copy, this immuneACCESS table keeps in-frame sequences only and misses some clones. Where compared with another copy, unresolved V genes explain less than half of these, and the others have no known cause. The sample table lists around 45,000 clones, more than 70% of them with a count of one. Approximately 4.1% of the sample comes from the top ten. This specimen was PBMCs, taken around atezolizumab (anti-PD-L1) treatment. These receptors all stem from a man at least 80 years old with urothelial cancer.

V gene TRBV30 combines with J gene TRBJ1-5; D might be TRBD1 (5 bases). This CDR3 spans 15 amino acids. Germline CDR1 and CDR2: GTSNPN and SVGIG (reference sequence). V was shortened by 0 bases and J by 2 bases, with 11 bases between the two germline ends. The CDR3 coding sequence is TGTGCCTGGAGTGTACGATCGGGGGGCAATCAGCCCCAGCATTTT. It encodes CAWSVRSGGNQPQHF.

The genes are TRBV27 and TRBJ2-7; 7 nucleotides align to TRBD1. Germline values: CDR1 MNHEY, CDR2 SMNVEV (reference sequence). The CDR3 is 11 amino acids. The CDR3, as DNA: TGTGGGACGACAGGGACCTACGAGCAGTACTTC. Its translation is CGTTGTYEQYF.

This clone was seen only once. This chain connects TRBV30 to TRBJ2-3, with 9 bases identical to TRBD2. Germline CDR1 is GTSNPN and CDR2 is SVGIG (reference sequence). J was trimmed by 5 bases and V by 7 bases; bases with no gene match: 7. CDR3 length: 13 residues. This CDR3 reads CASSGRRQDTQYF. CDR3 DNA: TGTGCCTCGAGCGGGAGGCGCCAAGATACGCAGTATTTT.

This clone has just one count. The chain combines TRBV5-1 with TRBJ2-7; TRBD2 aligns across 10 bases. V lost 2 bases, J lost 4 bases, and 3 bases stayed unmatched. Germline CDR1 SGHRS, CDR2 YFSETQ. The CDR3 loop spans 14 amino acids. The CDR3 DNA is TGCGCCAGCAGCTTCAGCGGGAGGGCTTACGAGCAGTACTTC. It translates to CASSFSGRAYEQYF.

This rearrangement joins TRBV6-6 to TRBJ1-5; the D is unclear. Trimming shortened V by 1 base and J by 3 bases, and 10 bases separated the two germline ends. Germline V gene data show CDR1 as MNHNY and CDR2 as SVGAGI (reference sequence). The CDR3 is 15 amino acids. The CDR3 nucleotides read TGTGCCAGCAGTTACTACGGACTTGACAATCAGCCCCAGCATTTT. Its protein is CASSYYGLDNQPQHF.

The CDR3 loop is CAWTPRTGELFF. In DNA, the CDR3 is TGTGCCTGGACCCCTCGGACCGGGGAGCTGTTTTTT. This rearrangement joins TRBV30 to TRBJ2-2; D gene ambiguous. Trimming took 4 bases from V and 5 from J, leaving 8 bases between them. Germline values: CDR1 GTSNPN, CDR2 SVGIG (reference sequence). The CDR3 is made up of 12 amino acids.

The CDR3 bases are TGTGCCAGCAGCGAGACAGATCCCGCAACTAATGAAAAACTGTTTTTT. It encodes CASSETDPATNEKLFF. V usage is TRBV21-1 and J usage is TRBJ1-4; the DNA was not compared with TRBD1, the D call given in the table. TRBV21-1 is given as a pseudogene. CDR3 length: 16 residues.

The rearrangement joins TRBV2 to TRBJ2-7, with TRBD1 matching over 9 bases. The J segment lost 9 bases and the V segment lost 6 bases, leaving 6 bases of the junction unmatched. Germline-derived CDR1 and CDR2 are SNHLY and FYNNEI. This CDR3 comprises 12 residues. As DNA, the CDR3 is TGTGCCAGCAGACAGGGGGCAGAAAGGCAGTACTTC. It translates to CASRQGAERQYF. The variable domain in full, with the rest retrieved from reference TRBV2 and TRBJ2-7, is EPEVTQTPSHQVTQMGQEVILRCVPISNHLYFYWYRQILGQKVEFLVSFYNNEISEKSEIFDDQFSVERPDGSNFTLKIRSTKLEDSAMYFCASRQGAERQYFGPGTRLTVT.

V and J are TRBV5-1 and TRBJ2-2; D unresolved. With 3 bases removed from V and 3 bases from J, the gap between germline ends came to 15 bases. The CDR3 runs to 16 residues. Germline CDR1 is SGHRS and CDR2 is YFSETQ. CDR3 nucleotide sequence: TGCGCCAGCAGCTCGGCCCAGGCGTCGGACACCGGGGAGCTGTTTTTT. It is translated as CASSSAQASDTGELFF.

The rearrangement links TRBV7-9 to TRBJ1-1, with TRBD1 matching over 7 bases. V trimming: 1 base; J trimming: 5 bases; junction bases outside the gene matches: 7. This CDR3 has 15 amino acids. Germline CDR1 reads SEHNR; CDR2 reads FQNEAQ (reference sequence). In nucleotides, the CDR3 is TGTGCCAGCAGCTTAGGGGGACAGCGGAGGACTGAAGCTTTCTTT. Translating gives CASSLGGQRRTEAFF.

J is TRBJ2-5 and V is TRBV5-1; D possibly corresponds to TRBD2 (5 bases). Germline V gene data show CDR1 as SGHRS and CDR2 as YFSETQ. V was trimmed by 0 bases and J by 5 bases, leaving 11 bases between them. CDR3 size: 14 residues. The DNA of the CDR3 is TGCGCCAGCAGCTTGGATGGGAGAAGGGAGACCCAGTACTTC. Protein: CASSLDGRRETQYF. Combining the CDR3 with reference TRBV5-1 and TRBJ2-5 gives the whole variable domain KAGVTQTPRYLIKTRGQQVTLSCSPISGHRSVSWYQQTPGQGLQFLFEYFSETQRNKGNFPGRFSGRQFSNSRSEMNVSTLELGDSALYLCASSLDGRRETQYFGPGTRLLVL.

The chain joins TRBV30 to TRBJ1-5, with D unclear. The CDR3 runs 13 residues. CDR1 and CDR2 from the germline V gene are GTSNPN and SVGIG (reference sequence). V was clipped by 0 bases and J by 4 bases, with 7 bases between them. The CDR3, as DNA: TGTGCCTGGAGTGTGGCCTGGAATCAGCCCCAGCATTTT. Protein: CAWSVAWNQPQHF.

The rearrangement joins TRBV7-8 to TRBJ2-1; 8 nucleotides match TRBD2. CDR3 length: 15 residues. Trimming at V came to 4 bases and at J to 4 bases, leaving 6 bases not matched to a gene. Germline-derived CDR1 and CDR2 are SGHVS and FQNEAQ. DNA for the CDR3: TGTGCCAGCAGCTACTCTAGCGGGCCATACAATGAGCAGTTCTTC. Its protein is CASSYSSGPYNEQFF.

This sequence joins TRBV19 and TRBJ1-2; D ambiguous. Trimming cost V 3 bases and J 0 bases, with 11 bases left between them. The CDR3 is made up of 15 amino acids. CDR1 LNHDA and CDR2 SQIVND come from the germline V gene (reference sequence). The CDR3 DNA follows: TGTGCCAGTAGTATTAGGCGTACAGCTAACTATGGCTACACCTTC. Amino acids: CASSIRRTANYGYTF.

V is TRBV29-1 and J is TRBJ1-1; D gene uncertain. Germline V lookup: CDR1 SQVTM, CDR2 ANQGSEA. The CDR3 spans 12 residues. With 3 bases removed from V and 6 bases from J, the gap between germline ends came to 11 bases. The CDR3 loop is CSVDRGYAEAFF. The CDR3 DNA is TGCAGCGTTGATCGGGGATACGCTGAAGCTTTCTTT.

The chain joins TRBV9 to TRBJ2-5; 8 bases are shared with TRBD1. The CDR3 consists of 14 residues. Per the germline V gene, CDR1 is SGDLS and CDR2 is YYNGEE. Trimming cost V 6 bases and J 5 bases; bases outside gene matches: 9. CDR3 coding DNA: TGTGCCAGCACCGCAGGGGGCGGCCCGGAGACCCAGTACTTC. Translated, it gives CASTAGGGPETQYF.

The J gene is TRBJ2-3, the V gene TRBV5-1; 7 bases align to TRBD2. This CDR3 is built from 14 residues. Germline loops: CDR1 SGHRS, CDR2 YFSETQ. The V and J ends lost 4 bases and 7 bases, in that order; junction bases with no gene match: 9. The CDR3, as DNA: TGCGCCAGCAGCGCGGGCGGGAGTGGAAATACGCAGTATTTT. It encodes CASSAGGSGNTQYF.

The chain uses TRBV5-1 and TRBJ2-7; a possible D gene is TRBD1 (6 bases). V lost 4 bases, J lost 0 bases, and 14 bases lay in between. CDR1 is SGHRS and CDR2 is YFSETQ in the germline V gene. CDR3 length equals 15 residues. CDR3: CASSLDSGFSYEQYF. The CDR3 region has the DNA TGCGCCAGCAGCCTGGACAGTGGGTTCTCCTACGAGCAGTACTTC.

The chain links TRBV19 to TRBJ2-1; perhaps TRBD2 as D (6 bases). This CDR3 spans 19 amino acids. The V gene lost 5 bases and the J gene lost 4 bases, with 27 bases spanning the gap. Germline V lookup: CDR1 LNHDA, CDR2 SQIVND (reference sequence). The CDR3 nucleotides are TGTGCCAGTAGTGCGAGTAGAAGCGGGCCCAGGCCATCGTACAATGAGCAGTTCTTC. It codes for CASSASRSGPRPSYNEQFF.

V gene TRBV5-4 combines with J gene TRBJ2-2; 8 positions match TRBD1. The CDR3 is 16 amino acids. The V gene end was trimmed by 4 bases and the J gene end by 2 bases; junction bases not matched to a gene: 7. Germline CDR1 and CDR2: SGHNT and YYREEE (reference sequence). Here the CDR3 reads CASSLGQGANTGELFF. The DNA for the CDR3 is TGTGCCAGCAGCCTCGGACAGGGAGCAAACACCGGGGAGCTGTTTTTT.